This T cell receptor (beta chain) was identified during a study of shared clonotypes between healthy human individuals (dated by TCRdb to between 2020 and 2021). Study-wide context: The cohort included a few men and a couple of women between 18 and 49 years of age. Per donor, three plates each were used for CD4 naive and CD4 memory, two for CD8 naive, and one for CD8 memory. To estimate repertoire size and how much clonotype sharing occurs between individuals, the study deeply sequenced the blood TCR repertoires of 4 to 6 healthy adults. To increase sequencing depth and limit assay-specific biases, different laboratories used diverse techniques to prepare libraries and sequence TCR repertoires. Leukapheresis yielded between about 0.94 and 9 billion PBMCs per donor.

Findings and caveats that apply to the study as a whole: When a handful of donors were compared, the shared fraction of clonotypes was 5% to 6.5% for naive CD4, over 3% for naive CD8, 2.3% for memory CD4, and roughly 0.4% for memory CD8. Incomplete sequencing was indicated by rarefaction of sorted-subset datasets, despite the large sequencing depth. Because the study included only a small number of donors, the genetic and exposure-history diversity represented was limited. Higher generation probabilities were observed for clonotypes shared by all four sorted-subset donors than for non-shared clonotypes. Larger estimated clonotype richness was generally found for naive subsets than for memory subsets. Sampling was restricted to blood, and TCR repertoires in tissues likely differ from the TCR repertoires found in blood. Pairwise subsampling led to the expectation that sequencing depth would affect the degree of clonotype sharing among donors.

This clone occurred a few times. Its antigen has not been determined. A read error may be the cause here, since a much bigger clone is one base away. V loses 7 bases, J loses 0 bases, and the germline ends lie 3 bases apart. The CDR3 spans 11 residues, from the cysteine through the phenylalanine. The DNA shown is the 33-base CDR3, in frame from base 1. CDR1 and CDR2 were assigned from the germline V gene (reference sequence) as MNHEY and SMNVEV. For the CD8 naive samples, CD45RO-negative cells were positively selected for CCR7, yielding a CD45RA+CCR7+ population from which TemRA cells were excluded. The donors were healthy, HIV-negative adults who had no recently reported acute infections or vaccinations. Every donor was a Caucasian adult residing in Nashville, Tennessee, USA. Blood was collected by leukapheresis, and PBMCs were isolated by Ficoll-Histopaque density gradient centrifugation and then cryopreserved in liquid nitrogen vapor phase. Analytical flow cytometry was used to check the purity and quantity of each magnetically sorted T cell population. Each sorted fraction had its genomic DNA isolated and then quantified by UV absorbance on a Nanodrop 2000c.

Using the deep immunoSEQ assay, TCR CDR3 regions were amplified from genomic DNA by multiplex PCR. Genomic DNA extracted from each cell subset was distributed evenly over all wells of several immunoSEQ 96-well plates, and each plate served as one replicate. For sorted subsets, roughly 200 ng of genomic DNA, equivalent to some 30,000 T cell genomes, went into each replicate PCR. Purified libraries were quantified with a Qubit 3.0 fluorometer, sized on a Bioanalyzer 2100, and re-quantified with the KAPA Library Quantification kit. A separate single-read 150-cycle Illumina NextSeq 550 flow cell was used to sequence each immunoSEQ 96-well plate. In the source study's methods: Because only junctional sequences without quality scores were contained in the immunoSEQ output, filtering matching that applied to full-length reads could not be performed. Sequences were annotated with PyIR, a Python wrapper for IgBLAST v1.9, using IMGT germline references to assign V/J genes and CDR3. Reads were filtered out if the reads had weak V/J assignments (E-value above 1e-6), no CDR3, stop codons, out-of-frame junctions, or ambiguous translated residues. V3J clonotypes were defined as sequences sharing an identical inferred V gene, J gene, and CDR3 amino acid sequence. To compute the percentage overlap between repertoires, the number of shared unique clonotypes was divided by the size of the smaller repertoire. RTK rarefaction, the Chao1 estimator, and Recon v2.1 estimates of unobserved clonotypes were used to assess repertoire richness. For all TCRbeta clonotypes obtained by the gDNA method from a few donors, generation probabilities were computed with OLGA. Held by TCRdb, this immuneACCESS table contains in-frame sequences only and omits some clones. Under half of the omission traces to an unresolved V gene where checked; the cause of the rest is unknown. V and J calls and clone size are as listed in that table; D and trimming were resolved from the DNA. For this sample there are about 2.2 million clones; 90% to 95% appear just once. The ten biggest clones cover around 1.7% of the sample.

The material sequenced was naive CD8+ T cells from PBMCs. The cell subset or site label, as the study defines it: CD45RA+CCR7+. The receptor comes from a man aged 18 to 29 in good health. Some clones in this sample may be carry-over from other donors' samples. The chain is assembled from TRBV27 and TRBJ1-1; the D gene lacks a confident call. The DNA sequence is as follows: TGTGCCAGCATCTTGAACACTGAAGCTTTCTTT. This encodes CASILNTEAFF.